Below, 27 T cell receptor beta chains from the same sample are listed, as sequenced in a study of blood T cell repertoires in COVID-19. Measured with immunoSEQ multiplex PCR; TCRdb has only the in-frame clones, and not every one. The table includes around 250,000 clones, nearly 90% detected once. The sequenced sample was peripheral blood. The receptors stem from a woman aged 40 to 55 who had recovered from COVID-19.

This clone occurred a few times. CDR3 region: CASSLTMNTEAFF. CDR3 bases: TGTGCCAGCAGCCTTACAATGAACACTGAAGCTTTCTTT. V usage is TRBV7-2 and J usage is TRBJ1-1; no clear D gene. CDR1 SGHTA and CDR2 FQGNSA come from the germline V gene. The germline V and J ends were trimmed by 5 bases and 0 bases, with 7 bases remaining between them. The CDR3 has 13 residues. The full variable domain, its missing parts supplied by reference TRBV7-2 and TRBJ1-1, is GAGVSQSPSNKVTEKGKDVELRCDPISGHTALYWYRQSLGQGLEFLIYFQGNSAPDKSGLPSDRFSAERTGGSVSTLTIQRTQQEDSAVYLCASSLTMNTEAFFGQGTRLTVV.

This clone was picked up one time. The V call is TRBV5-6, the J call TRBJ2-7, with 11 bases aligning to TRBD2. The germline gives CDR1 SGHDT, CDR2 YYEEEE. The CDR3 has 16 amino acids. Germline trimming cut 1 base from V and 6 bases from J; bases unmatched to any gene: 9. CDR3: CASSLTSGGLASEQYF. In DNA form, the CDR3 reads TGTGCCAGCAGCTTGACTAGCGGGGGCCTTGCCTCCGAGCAGTACTTC.

With respect to this clone: Distinct nucleotide sequences in the sample also encode this CDR3. This chain connects TRBV11-2 to TRBJ2-5; unclear D gene. Per the germline V gene, CDR1 is SGHAT and CDR2 is FQNNGV. The CDR3 length is 13 residues. Trimming removed 5 bases from V and 1 base from J, with 8 bases in between. CDR3 in amino acids: CASSLVSQETQYF. DNA of the CDR3: TGTGCCAGCAGCCTAGTATCCCAAGAGACCCAGTACTTC.

As concerns this clone: The sample carries other DNA sequences with the same CDR3. Here the CDR3 reads CASSLVRDTGELFF. The DNA for the CDR3 is TGTGCCAGCAGCTTGGTGAGGGATACCGGGGAGCTGTTTTTT. The gene calls are TRBV5-4 and TRBJ2-2, with D perhaps matching TRBD2 (5 bases). The CDR3 runs to 14 residues. CDR1 is SGHNT, CDR2 YYREEE, per germline (reference sequence). V was shortened by 0 bases and J by 5 bases, with 8 bases between the two germline ends. Using reference TRBV5-4 and TRBJ2-2 for the parts outside the CDR3, the full variable domain is ETGVTQSPTHLIKTRGQQVTLRCSSQSGHNTVSWYQQALGQGPQFIFQYYREEENGRGNFPPRFSGLQFPNYSSELNVNALELDDSALYLCASSLVRDTGELFFGEGSRLTVL.

The chain carries TRBV12-3 or TRBV12-4 and TRBJ2-2; D is undetermined. Trimming shortened V by 3 bases and J by 6 bases, and 5 bases separated the two germline ends. The CDR3 is 12 residues long. The CDR3 sequence is CASSFVAGELFF. CDR3 nucleotide sequence: TGTGCCAGCAGTTTCGTTGCCGGGGAGCTGTTTTTT.

V usage is TRBV6-5 and J usage is TRBJ1-3; D remains ambiguous. The germline gives CDR1 MNHEY, CDR2 SVGAGI. Trimming stripped 5 bases from V and 0 bases from J, with 5 bases between. The CDR3 is made up of 13 amino acids. CDR3 in amino acids: CASSPYSGNTIYF. The DNA for the CDR3 is TGTGCCAGCAGTCCTTACTCTGGAAACACCATATATTTT.

The rearrangement joins TRBV5-4 to TRBJ2-7; 7 bases align to TRBD1. Germline CDR1 and CDR2: SGHNT and YYREEE (reference sequence). V gave up 0 bases and J gave up 3 bases; unmatched junction bases: 0. CDR3 length: 13 amino acids. The CDR3: CASSLDRGYEQYF. CDR3 DNA sequence: TGTGCCAGCAGCTTGGACAGGGGCTACGAGCAGTACTTC. Looking up the rest from reference TRBV5-4 and TRBJ2-7 gives the full variable domain: ETGVTQSPTHLIKTRGQQVTLRCSSQSGHNTVSWYQQALGQGPQFIFQYYREEENGRGNFPPRFSGLQFPNYSSELNVNALELDDSALYLCASSLDRGYEQYFGPGTRLTVT.

This rearrangement joins TRBV19 to TRBJ1-1, with unresolved D. The CDR3 sequence is 15 residues long. Germline V gene lookup returns CDR1 LNHDA and CDR2 SQIVND (reference sequence). V lost 3 bases, J lost 4 bases, and 15 bases lay in between. CDR3 coding DNA: TGTGCCAGTAGTATCCTCAACAGCCCCCTCACTGAAGCTTTCTTT. Translating it yields CASSILNSPLTEAFF.

V is TRBV19 and J is TRBJ1-2; 9 bases are shared with TRBD1. With V trimmed by 7 bases and J by 6 bases, 18 bases remained unmatched. CDR1 LNHDA and CDR2 SQIVND come from the germline V gene (reference sequence). This CDR3 comprises 17 residues. This chain's CDR3 is CASTHRDREFFFDGYTF. In DNA form, the CDR3 reads TGTGCCAGTACCCACCGGGACAGGGAATTTTTTTTTGATGGCTACACCTTC. Complete variable domain (other parts from reference TRBV19 and TRBJ1-2): DGGITQSPKYLFRKEGQNVTLSCEQNLNHDAMYWYRQDPGQGLRLIYYSQIVNDFQKGDIAEGYSVSREKKESFPLTVTSAQKNPTAFYLCASTHRDREFFFDGYTFGSGTRLTVV.

The rearrangement links TRBV12-5 to TRBJ1-2; D is perhaps TRBD1 (6 bases). V lost 2 bases and J 3 bases, leaving 13 bases between the germline ends. Germline V gives CDR1 LGHNT, CDR2 FRNRAP. This CDR3 is 15 amino acids long. The CDR3: CASGLSRQVHYGYTF. As DNA, the CDR3 is TGTGCTAGTGGTTTGTCGCGACAGGTACACTATGGCTACACCTTC. Variable domain in full (rest from reference TRBV12-5 and TRBJ1-2): DARVTQTPRHKVTEMGQEVTMRCQPILGHNTVFWYRQTMMQGLELLAYFRNRAPLDDSGMPKDRFSAEMPDATLATLKIQPSEPRDSAVYFCASGLSRQVHYGYTFGSGTRLTVV.

This chain joins TRBV19 and TRBJ1-1; 10 nucleotides align to TRBD1. J gave up 8 bases and V 9 bases, and 9 bases lay outside the gene matches. From germline, CDR1 is LNHDA and CDR2 SQIVND (reference sequence). The CDR3 has 13 residues. CDR3 DNA sequence: TGTGCCAGCCGACTGACAGGGGGCGTAGAAGCTTTCTTT. Translated: CASRLTGGVEAFF.

This clone was picked up a small number of times. The chain combines TRBV6-1 with TRBJ1-2; TRBD1 is a possible D gene (5 bases). Trimming pared 0 bases from V and 7 bases from J, leaving 9 bases between. The length of the CDR3 is 13 residues. The V gene's germline CDR1 is MNHNS and CDR2 SASEGT. The CDR3 DNA sequence: TGTGCCAGCAGTGAAGCAGGGGCCGGTGGCTACACCTTC. This translates into CASSEAGAGGYTF.

CDR3 DNA: TGTGCCAGCAGCTTAAACCAACATAGCACAGATACGCAGTATTTT. Protein sequence: CASSLNQHSTDTQYF. J is TRBJ2-3 and V is TRBV7-6, with unresolved D. The V end lost 2 bases, the J end lost 0 bases, and 9 bases lay between the germline ends. CDR1 is SGHVS, CDR2 FNYEAQ, per germline. This CDR3 has 15 residues.

The rearrangement joins TRBV5-4 to TRBJ2-5; weak D call: TRBD2 (7 bases). Germline CDR1 reads SGHNT; CDR2 reads YYREEE (reference sequence). V dropped 4 bases and J dropped 1 base, with 14 bases sitting between them. This CDR3 has 15 amino acids. As DNA, the CDR3 is TGTGCCAGCAGCCCGAACGCGGGGGCCCAAGAGACCCAGTACTTC. Residues: CASSPNAGAQETQYF.

J is TRBJ1-5 and V is TRBV7-2; TRBD1 matches 10 bases. Germline trimming cut 3 bases from V and 0 bases from J; bases unmatched to any gene: 11. The CDR3 is made up of 19 amino acids. Germline assignment: CDR1 SGHTA and CDR2 FQGNSA. This chain's CDR3 is CASSFSGTGEFYSNQPQHF. The CDR3 region has the DNA TGTGCCAGCAGCTTTAGTGGGACAGGGGAATTTTATAGCAATCAGCCCCAGCATTTT.

V gene TRBV7-3 combines with J gene TRBJ2-1; 7 bases fit TRBD2. After removal of 4 bases from V and 9 bases from J, the junction contained 0 bases not matched to a gene. CDR3 length equals 11 residues. Germline V gene sequence: CDR1 SGHTA, CDR2 FQGTGA. This CDR3 reads CASSSGGEQFF. In nucleotides, the CDR3 is TGTGCCAGCAGCTCGGGGGGTGAGCAGTTCTTC.

This sequence joins TRBV10-2 and TRBJ2-1; 8 nucleotides align to TRBD2. V trimming: 3 bases; J trimming: 7 bases; junction bases outside the gene matches: 5. Per germline, CDR1 WSHSY and CDR2 SAAADI. CDR3 length equals 14 residues. CDR3 sequence (DNA): TGCGCCAGCAGTGACGGCGGGAGGCCTAATGAGCAGTTCTTC. Its translation: CASSDGGRPNEQFF.

The rearrangement links TRBV2 to TRBJ1-2; TRBD1 matches 7 bases. The CDR3 length is 16 residues. CDR1 and CDR2 from the germline V gene are SNHLY and FYNNEI. V gave up 1 base and J gave up 4 bases; unmatched junction bases: 9. The CDR3 bases are TGTGCCAGCAGTGAAGTGTCTAGTGGGACAGCCTATGGCTACACCTTC. This translates into CASSEVSSGTAYGYTF.

This clone was seen only a few times. This chain's CDR3 is CATEGGSTDTQYF. The CDR3 coding sequence is TGTGCCACCGAGGGTGGGAGCACAGATACGCAGTATTTT. The rearrangement joins TRBV24-1 to TRBJ2-3; maybe TRBD2 (5 bases). The germline gives CDR1 KGHDR, CDR2 SFDVKD. The germline V and J ends were trimmed by 9 bases and 0 bases, with 9 bases remaining between them. The CDR3 runs 13 residues.

With regard to this clone: At one of its ends the junction is not consistent with the germline gene, which may arise from a read error. V gene TRBV18 combines with J gene TRBJ2-1; 7 nucleotides agree with TRBD2. CDR3 size: 16 residues. CDR1 and CDR2 (germline): KGHSH, LQKENI. The CDR3 loop is CASSPQLGTTYHEQFF. The CDR3 region has the DNA TGTGCCAGCTCACCACAGCTCGGGACTACCTACCATGAGCAGTTCTTC.

The chain combines TRBV11-3 with TRBJ2-1; 13 bases fit TRBD2. The V and J ends lost 3 bases and 11 bases, in that order; junction bases with no gene match: 4. Germline lookup yields CDR1 SGHNT and CDR2 YENEEA. The CDR3 is made up of 14 amino acids. CDR3 in amino acids: CASSLRLAGGQQFF. DNA for the CDR3: TGTGCCAGCAGCTTGAGACTAGCGGGGGGTCAGCAGTTCTTC.

The DNA of the CDR3 is TGTGCCAGCAAAGGGACAGGGGAAAATTCACCCCTCCACTTT. As protein: CASKGTGENSPLHF. This rearrangement joins TRBV2 to TRBJ1-6; 10 nucleotides agree with TRBD1. Per germline, CDR1 SNHLY and CDR2 FYNNEI. V was pared by 7 bases and J by 7 bases, with 4 bases of the junction left unmatched. The length of the CDR3 is 14 residues.

The chain is built from TRBV4-3 and TRBJ1-6, with D possibly TRBD1 on 5 matching bases. CDR3 length: 15 amino acids. Deletions cut 0 bases from V and 10 bases from J, with 13 bases between. Germline CDR1 is LGHNA and CDR2 is YSLEER. The CDR3 nucleotides are TGCGCCAGCAGCCAAGATCGGCAGGGTGGATCACCCCTCCACTTT. Amino acids: CASSQDRQGGSPLHF.

The chain recombines TRBV21-1 with TRBJ2-7; the listed D gene, TRBD1, was not tested against the DNA. TRBV21-1 is reported as a pseudogene. The CDR3 has 18 residues. In nucleotides, the CDR3 is TGTGCCAGCAGCAAAGCGGAAGGATCAGGGTACCAAGCCTACGAGCAGTACGTC. Protein: CASSKAEGSGYQAYEQYV.

V and J are TRBV15 and TRBJ2-7; TRBD1 matches at 11 bases. Trimming at V came to 1 base and at J to 6 bases, leaving 8 bases not matched to a gene. The CDR3 totals 16 residues. The germline V gene has CDR1 LNHNV and CDR2 YYDKDF (reference sequence). The DNA for the CDR3 is TGTGCCACCAGCAGAGCCACCGGGACAGGGGGGGCCGAGCAGTACTTC. Amino acid sequence: CATSRATGTGGAEQYF.

V usage is TRBV6-1 and J usage is TRBJ2-1, with 11 bases lining up with TRBD2. The CDR3 covers 15 residues. Germline CDR1 MNHNS, CDR2 SASEGT. Trimming removed 2 bases from V and 9 bases from J; junction bases left unmatched: 6. CDR3 DNA: TGTGCCAGCAGTGAACTCGGACTAGCGGGCGCTGAGCAGTTCTTC. Amino acid sequence: CASSELGLAGAEQFF.

The CDR3 here is CASNLAGGTDTQYF. CDR3 coding DNA: TGTGCCAGCAATTTAGCGGGGGGCACAGATACGCAGTATTTT. J is TRBJ2-3 and V is TRBV3-1 (or the pseudogene TRBV3-2); TRBD2 agrees at 9 bases. Germline loops: CDR1 LGHDT, CDR2 YNNKEL (reference sequence). The CDR3 has 14 amino acids. With V trimmed by 7 bases and J by 1 base, 3 bases remained unmatched.